This T cell receptor (beta chain) was documented in a study of T cells in Graves' hyperthyroidism and ophthalmopathy. The CDR3 spans 15 residues. Trimming took off 2 bases at V and 5 bases at J, with 16 bases between the two ends. CDR1 is MNHNY and CDR2 is SVGAGI in the germline V gene (reference sequence). Newly diagnosed hyperthyroidism, duration under 2 months, in patients aged 18 to 65. Clinicians diagnosed patients from clinical symptoms, serum thyroxine and TRAb, thyroid ultrasound and orbital computed tomography. TCR beta CDR3 regions were amplified from RNA. A set of HTBI primers served as the primers for a first-round RT-PCR of the TCR CDR3. MiXCR, run by TCRdb on the multiplex PCR reads, gives a single entry per CDR3 protein. Seen here are about 760,000 distinct CDR3 sequences, 35% observed once, and the top ten hold roughly 30%.

This receptor was obtained from a woman between 35 and 50 years old with Graves' hyperthyroidism. The genes are TRBV6-6 and TRBJ2-7, with D tentatively TRBD1 (6 bases). Sequences were obtained from blood. The CDR3 nucleotides read TGTGCCAGCAGTTACCGTACCAAATACAGGGACGAGCAGTACTTC. Amino acids: CASSYRTKYRDEQYF.